The clone carrying this T cell receptor (beta chain) has a single count. The CDR3 length is 13 residues. Trimming took off 3 bases at V and 7 bases at J, with 9 bases between the two ends. Per the germline V gene, CDR1 is KGHSH and CDR2 is LQKENI. This record comes from a study of T cells after somatic rescue of genetic block. Assay used: immunoSEQ multiplex PCR; TCRdb lists only in-frame clones, some missing. The sample comprises just over 8,000 clones, over 80% of which are singletons, and 25% rests with the top ten. Sequencing input: peripheral blood mononuclear cells (PBMCs). V is TRBV18 and J is TRBJ2-2; TRBD1 is a possible D gene (5 bases). The receptor was isolated from a boy aged 5-17 years. In nucleotides, the CDR3 is TGTGCCAGCTCACCTAACGACAGCGGGGAGCTGTTTTTT. It specifies CASSPNDSGELFF.